Following are 20 T cell receptor beta chains from one sample sequenced in a study of CD8+CD57+ T cells in acquired aplastic anemia. Genomic DNA templated the TCR beta VDJ and CDR3 profiling. TCRdb reprocessed the reads via MiXCR and lists one record per CDR3 protein. Among 130,000 or so distinct CDR3 sequences, 55% to 60% were seen once, and the ten largest hold roughly 30%. All patients picked for sequencing had shown, by flow cytometry, an expansion of CD8+CD57+ cells. Material for sequencing was sorted CD4+, CD8+, or CD8+CD57+ T cells (not recorded which) from PBMCs. These receptors were obtained from a human donor with aplastic anemia.

A few counts support this clonotype. The chain uses TRBV29-1 and TRBJ1-2; maybe TRBD1 (6 bases). The germline V gene has CDR1 SQVTM and CDR2 ANQGSEA. V lost 3 bases, J lost 8 bases, and 13 bases lay in between. The CDR3 length is 12 residues. The CDR3 region has the DNA TGCAGCGTTGATCGGGGGCGGGCAGGCTACACCTTC. Amino acids: CSVDRGRAGYTF.

The V gene is TRBV7-8, the J gene TRBJ1-2; TRBD1 agrees at 11 bases. Per germline, CDR1 SGHVS and CDR2 FQNEAQ. The CDR3 runs to 16 residues. The V gene end was trimmed by 4 bases and the J gene end by 2 bases; junction bases not matched to a gene: 6. DNA of the CDR3: TGTGCCAGCAGCTCGTCCCGGGACAGGGGGAACTATGGCTACACCTTC. Residues: CASSSSRDRGNYGYTF.

The sample holds one count of this clonotype. V gene TRBV19 combines with J gene TRBJ2-1; TRBD2 matches at 7 bases. After removal of 1 base from V and 6 bases from J, the junction contained 6 bases not matched to a gene. Germline loops: CDR1 LNHDA, CDR2 SQIVND (reference sequence). The CDR3 has 15 residues. CDR3 bases: TGTGCCAGTAGTATAGCGGATAGCGGGTTCAATGAGCAGTTCTTC. This encodes CASSIADSGFNEQFF.

The chain combines TRBV11-1 with TRBJ2-2, with unresolved D. CDR1 and CDR2 (germline): SGHAT, FQDESV (reference sequence). The CDR3 runs 16 residues. V lost 1 base and J lost 0, with 9 bases in between. The CDR3 nucleotides read TGTGCCAGCAGCTTAGTCACGGGCCCGAACACCGGGGAGCTGTTTTTT. This codes for CASSLVTGPNTGELFF.

The V gene is TRBV7-3, the J gene TRBJ2-5; D is unresolved. This CDR3 spans 13 amino acids. Deletions cut 5 bases from V and 5 bases from J, with 12 bases between. The germline V gene encodes CDR1 SGHTA and CDR2 FQGTGA. The CDR3 here is CASSLNTGETQYF. The CDR3, as DNA: TGTGCCAGCAGCCTCAACACCGGGGAGACCCAGTACTTC.

This clonotype was detected many times. The chain combines TRBV5-1 with TRBJ1-1; maybe TRBD1 (5 bases). V gave up 4 bases and J gave up 5 bases, with 12 bases separating them. Germline V CDR1 and CDR2: SGHRS, YFSETQ. The CDR3 covers 13 residues. The chain's CDR3 is CASSELGVTEAFF. DNA for the CDR3: TGCGCCAGCAGCGAGTTAGGGGTGACTGAAGCTTTCTTT.

The table lists this clonotype with a few counts. The V call is TRBV10-3, the J call TRBJ2-1; D is possibly TRBD2 (6 bases). Looked up from germline, CDR1 is ENHRY and CDR2 is SYGVKD. Trimming took 4 bases from V and 5 from J, leaving 15 bases between them. CDR3 size: 15 residues. Here the CDR3 DNA reads TGTGCCATCAGTGGTCAGGGAGGTGGGGACAATGAGCAGTTCTTC. Translating it yields CAISGQGGGDNEQFF.

The J gene is TRBJ1-6, the V gene TRBV10-3, with 7 bases identical to TRBD1. This CDR3 has 15 amino acids. V shed 10 bases and J 1 base; nucleotides not matched to a gene: 7. Per the germline V gene, CDR1 is ENHRY and CDR2 is SYGVKD. CDR3 coding DNA: TGTGCCAGCAGCCAGGGACAGTCCTATAATTCACCCCTCCACTTT. It codes for CASSQGQSYNSPLHF.

This clonotype appeared many times. The V call is TRBV4-3, the J call TRBJ1-1; the D is unclear. The ends were cut back, 0 bases at V and 7 bases at J, with 12 bases in the middle. The germline V gene has CDR1 LGHNA and CDR2 YSLEER. The CDR3 covers 14 residues. The CDR3 reads CASSQDDTSLEAFF. As DNA, the CDR3 is TGCGCCAGCAGCCAAGACGATACCTCACTTGAAGCTTTCTTT.

The V call is TRBV2, the J call TRBJ1-6; D gene unclear. The V gene's germline CDR1 is SNHLY and CDR2 FYNNEI. V gave up 10 bases and J gave up 3 bases, with 16 bases separating them. CDR3 size: 15 residues. CDR3 DNA sequence: TGTGCCATCCTCGCCTCCTCGGGCTATAATTCACCCCTCCACTTT. Its protein product is CAILASSGYNSPLHF.

This clonotype was picked up many times. The genes are TRBV2 and TRBJ1-4; TRBD1 matches 10 bases. The J segment lost 0 bases and the V segment lost 5 bases, leaving 9 bases of the junction unmatched. CDR3 size: 18 residues. Germline assignment: CDR1 SNHLY and CDR2 FYNNEI. The CDR3, as DNA: TGTGCCAGCAGTATCCCGGGACAGGGGCTTGCAACTAATGAAAAACTGTTTTTT. Protein product: CASSIPGQGLATNEKLFF. Drawing the rest from reference TRBV2 and TRBJ1-4, the complete variable domain is EPEVTQTPSHQVTQMGQEVILRCVPISNHLYFYWYRQILGQKVEFLVSFYNNEISEKSEIFDDQFSVERPDGSNFTLKIRSTKLEDSAMYFCASSIPGQGLATNEKLFFGSGTQLSVL.

V and J are TRBV19 and TRBJ2-7, with D tentatively TRBD1 (6 bases). Trimming cost V 5 bases and J 3 bases, with 11 bases left between them. Germline V gene data show CDR1 as LNHDA and CDR2 as SQIVND (reference sequence). The CDR3 has 13 residues. CDR3 protein: CASSDSRGYEQYF. The CDR3 DNA reads as TGTGCCAGTAGTGATAGCAGGGGCTACGAGCAGTACTTC.

The CDR3 loop is CASSHRTWDEQYF. CDR3 nucleotides: TGTGCCAGCAGTCACAGGACTTGGGACGAGCAGTACTTC. The rearrangement uses TRBV7-2 and TRBJ2-7; TRBD1 or TRBD2 may be the D gene (5 bases each). CDR1 and CDR2 (germline): SGHTA, FQGNSA. This CDR3 is built from 13 residues. Trimming stripped 6 bases from V and 5 bases from J, with 14 bases between.

This clonotype turned up a few times. V usage is TRBV7-9 and J usage is TRBJ2-7; a possible D gene is TRBD1 (6 bases). Trimming shortened V by 5 bases and J by 1 base, and 9 bases separated the two germline ends. The length of the CDR3 is 13 residues. Looked up from germline, CDR1 is SEHNR and CDR2 is FQNEAQ (reference sequence). The CDR3 reads CASSRDTSYEQYF. In DNA, the CDR3 is TGTGCCAGCAGCAGGGACACTTCCTACGAGCAGTACTTC.

The sample holds many counts of this clonotype. The chain employs TRBV7-8 and TRBJ1-5; no reliable D call. The CDR3 is made up of 15 amino acids. Germline V gene data show CDR1 as SGHVS and CDR2 as FQNEAQ. V was trimmed by 1 base and J by 0 bases, leaving 7 bases between them. Here the CDR3 reads CASSLGTSSNQPQHF. CDR3 bases: TGTGCCAGCAGCTTAGGTACGAGTAGCAATCAGCCCCAGCATTTT.

The V and J genes are TRBV19 and TRBJ1-6; 10 bases map to TRBD1. CDR3 length equals 16 residues. Losses at the gene ends were 3 bases for V and 10 bases for J; bases not matched to a gene: 9. The V gene's germline CDR1 is LNHDA and CDR2 SQIVND (reference sequence). The DNA of the CDR3 is TGTGCCAGTAGTATCCCCCGGACAGGGGGGTTCTCACCCCTCCACTTT. Protein product: CASSIPRTGGFSPLHF.

V usage is TRBV5-1 and J usage is TRBJ2-5, with 10 bases lining up with TRBD2. The V segment lost 5 bases and the J segment 1 base; nucleotides outside the gene matches: 5. The CDR3 loop spans 15 amino acids. Looked up from germline, CDR1 is SGHRS and CDR2 is YFSETQ. The CDR3, as DNA: TGCGCCAGCAGGCCAGCGGGAGGGTTCCAAGAGACCCAGTACTTC. This translates into CASRPAGGFQETQYF.

This clonotype appeared a single time. The CDR3: CSAILPGGTDTQYF. The DNA of the CDR3 is TGCAGTGCTATACTTCCGGGAGGCACAGATACGCAGTATTTT. The J gene is TRBJ2-3, the V gene TRBV20-1, with D possibly being TRBD2 (6 bases). Germline CDR1 and CDR2: DFQATT and SNEGSKA (reference sequence). V was clipped by 4 bases and J by 1 base, with 12 bases between them. This CDR3 spans 14 amino acids.

The rearrangement uses TRBV7-9 and TRBJ1-2; D is possibly TRBD1 (6 bases). CDR3 length: 14 amino acids. Germline CDR1 reads SEHNR; CDR2 reads FQNEAQ (reference sequence). Trimming took off 2 bases at V and 13 bases at J, with 20 bases between the two ends. This chain's CDR3 is CASSLTNRDLAATF. DNA of the CDR3: TGTGCCAGCAGCTTAACGAACAGGGACTTGGCGGCCACCTTC.

J is TRBJ1-2 and V is TRBV2, with a possible D match to TRBD1 (6 bases). V lost 4 bases and J lost 4, with 13 bases in between. This CDR3 contains 14 residues. The V gene's germline CDR1 is SNHLY and CDR2 FYNNEI. Written as DNA, the CDR3 is TGTGCCAGCAGTGGGGACACGCAAAGCTATGGCTACACCTTC. Translated: CASSGDTQSYGYTF.